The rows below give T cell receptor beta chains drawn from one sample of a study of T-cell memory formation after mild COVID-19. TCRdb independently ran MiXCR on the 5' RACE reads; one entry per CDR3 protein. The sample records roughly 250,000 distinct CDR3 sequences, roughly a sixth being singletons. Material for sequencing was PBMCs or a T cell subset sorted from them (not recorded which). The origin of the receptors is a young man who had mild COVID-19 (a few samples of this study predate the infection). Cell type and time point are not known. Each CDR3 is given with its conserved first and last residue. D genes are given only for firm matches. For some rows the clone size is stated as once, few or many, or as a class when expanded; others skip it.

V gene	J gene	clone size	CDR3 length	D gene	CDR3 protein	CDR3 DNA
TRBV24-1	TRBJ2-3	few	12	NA	CATSDRSTTQYF	TGTGCCACCAGTGACAGGTCAACTACGCAGTATTTT
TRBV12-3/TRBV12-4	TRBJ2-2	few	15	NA	CASSPREGASGELFF	TGTGCCAGCAGTCCTCGGGAGGGGGCCTCCGGGGAGCTGTTTTTT
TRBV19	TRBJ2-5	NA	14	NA	CASSRGRRGETQYF	TGTGCCAGTAGCCGGGGGCGGCGAGGGGAGACCCAGTACTTC
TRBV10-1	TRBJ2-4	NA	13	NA	CASSDPTSNIQYF	TGCGCCAGCAGTGACCCCACCTCAAACATTCAGTACTTC
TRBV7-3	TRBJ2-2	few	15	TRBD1	CASSETGTGGGELFF	TGTGCCAGCAGCGAGACCGGGACAGGGGGCGGGGAGCTGTTTTTT
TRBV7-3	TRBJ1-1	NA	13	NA	CASSLEPSTEAFF	TGTGCCAGCAGCTTAGAGCCGTCCACTGAAGCTTTCTTT
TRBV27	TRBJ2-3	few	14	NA	CASSLSDSTDTQYF	TGTGCCAGCAGTTTGTCAGATAGCACAGATACGCAGTATTTT
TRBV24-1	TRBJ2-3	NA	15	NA	CATSPQKGASDTQYF	TGTGCCACCAGCCCCCAGAAGGGAGCATCAGATACGCAGTATTTT
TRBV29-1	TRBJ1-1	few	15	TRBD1	CSARVGRGPNTEAFF	TGCAGCGCCCGGGTGGGCAGGGGGCCGAACACTGAAGCTTTCTTT
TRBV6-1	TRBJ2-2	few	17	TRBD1	CASSALITGENTGELFF	TGTGCCAGCAGTGCCCTAATCACAGGGGAGAACACCGGGGAGCTGTTTTTT
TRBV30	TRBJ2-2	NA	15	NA	CAWSAGRSRTGELFF	TGTGCCTGGAGTGCAGGGAGAAGTCGCACCGGGGAGCTGTTTTTT
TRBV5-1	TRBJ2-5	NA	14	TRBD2	CASSSTSGGKTQYF	TGCGCCAGCAGCTCGACTAGCGGGGGGAAGACCCAGTACTTC
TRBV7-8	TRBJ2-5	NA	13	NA	CASSRRPQETQYF	TGTGCCAGCAGCCGCAGACCCCAAGAGACCCAGTACTTC
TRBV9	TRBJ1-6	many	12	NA	CASSPNNSPLHF	TGTGCCAGCAGCCCAAATAATTCACCCCTCCACTTT
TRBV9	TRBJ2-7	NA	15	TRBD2	CASSGSTAGSYEQYF	TGTGCCAGCAGCGGGTCCACAGCGGGGTCCTACGAGCAGTACTTC
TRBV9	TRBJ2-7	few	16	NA	CASSVGPPVASGEQYF	TGTGCCAGCAGCGTAGGGCCTCCGGTGGCATCCGGGGAGCAGTACTTC
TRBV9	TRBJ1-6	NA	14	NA	CASSVDNSGAPLHF	TGTGCCAGCAGCGTAGACAATTCCGGCGCACCCCTCCACTTT
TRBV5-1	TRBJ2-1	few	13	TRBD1	CASSIGQANEQFF	TGCGCCAGCAGCATCGGACAGGCGAATGAGCAGTTCTTC
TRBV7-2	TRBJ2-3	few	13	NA	CASSLAPAVLQYF	TGTGCCAGCAGCTTAGCGCCGGCGGTTTTGCAGTATTTT
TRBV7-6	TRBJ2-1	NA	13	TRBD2	CASSLGASGVQFF	TGTGCCAGCAGCTTAGGAGCTAGCGGGGTTCAGTTCTTC
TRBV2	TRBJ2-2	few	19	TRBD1	CASTYSPSDRGYDTGELFF	TGTGCCAGCACCTACTCTCCCTCGGACAGGGGGTATGACACCGGGGAGCTGTTTTTT
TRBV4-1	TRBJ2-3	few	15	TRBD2	CASSQPLAGADTQYF	TGCGCCAGCAGCCAACCACTAGCGGGGGCAGATACGCAGTATTTT
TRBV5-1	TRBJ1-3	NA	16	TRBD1	CASSLVYRGAGNTIYF	TGCGCCAGCAGCTTGGTGTACAGGGGAGCTGGAAACACCATATATTTT
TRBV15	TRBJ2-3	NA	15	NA	CATSRDRIGTDTQYF	TGTGCCACCAGCAGAGATCGAATAGGCACAGATACGCAGTATTTT
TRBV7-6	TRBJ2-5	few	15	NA	CASSLGLRQQETQYF	TGTGCCAGCAGCTTAGGACTTAGACAGCAAGAGACCCAGTACTTC
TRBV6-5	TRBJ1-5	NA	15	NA	CASSTSGGRDQPQHF	TGTGCCAGCAGTACCTCGGGGGGCCGCGATCAGCCCCAGCATTTT
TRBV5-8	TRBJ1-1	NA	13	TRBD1	CASSTGQGIEAFF	TGTGCCAGCAGCACCGGACAGGGGATAGAAGCTTTCTTT
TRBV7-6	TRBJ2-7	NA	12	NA	CASSSISYEQYF	TGTGCCAGCAGCTCGATCTCCTACGAGCAGTACTTC
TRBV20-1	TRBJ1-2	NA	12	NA	CSASRDNYGYTF	TGCAGTGCTAGTCGGGACAACTATGGCTACACCTTC
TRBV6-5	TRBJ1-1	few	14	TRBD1	CASSLTGAGTEAFF	TGTGCCAGCAGTCTGACAGGGGCTGGGACTGAAGCTTTCTTT
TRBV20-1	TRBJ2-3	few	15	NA	CSARPTEKSTDTQYF	TGCAGTGCAAGACCGACAGAGAAATCCACAGATACGCAGTATTTT
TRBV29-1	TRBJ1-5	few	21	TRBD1	CSAHARVEDRGSITSNQPQHF	TGCAGCGCCCACGCCCGGGTCGAGGACAGGGGGTCCATCACCAGCAATCAGCCCCAGCATTTT
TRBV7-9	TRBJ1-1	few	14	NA	CASSLGAGYTEAFF	TGTGCCAGCAGCTTAGGGGCGGGATACACTGAAGCTTTCTTT
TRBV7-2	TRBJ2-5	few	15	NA	CASSLTSGVGETQYF	TGTGCCAGCAGCTTAACATCTGGGGTCGGGGAGACCCAGTACTTC
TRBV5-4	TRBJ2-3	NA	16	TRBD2	CASSFIGSGNTDTQYF	TGTGCCAGCAGCTTCATTGGTAGCGGGAACACAGATACGCAGTATTTT
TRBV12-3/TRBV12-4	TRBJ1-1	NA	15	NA	CASSPRARLNTEAFF	TGTGCCAGCAGTCCCAGAGCCCGGTTGAACACTGAAGCTTTCTTT
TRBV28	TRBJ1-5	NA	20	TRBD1	CASSLRGQGAAASSNQPQHF	TGTGCCAGCAGTTTACGTGGACAGGGGGCAGCGGCGTCAAGCAATCAGCCCCAGCATTTT
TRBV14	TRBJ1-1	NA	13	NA	CASSPHSYTEAFF	TGTGCCAGCAGCCCCCATAGTTACACTGAAGCTTTCTTT